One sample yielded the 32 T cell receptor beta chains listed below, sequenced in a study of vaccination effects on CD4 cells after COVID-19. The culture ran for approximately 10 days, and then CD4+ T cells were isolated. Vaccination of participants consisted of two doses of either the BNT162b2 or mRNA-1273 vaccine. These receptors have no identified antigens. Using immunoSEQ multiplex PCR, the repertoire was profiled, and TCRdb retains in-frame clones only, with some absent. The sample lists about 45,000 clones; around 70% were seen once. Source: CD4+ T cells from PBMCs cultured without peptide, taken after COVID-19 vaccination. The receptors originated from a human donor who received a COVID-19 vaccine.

The CDR3 reads CASSQEVIAGVLETQYF. CDR3 coding DNA: TGTGCCAGCAGCCAAGAGGTAATAGCGGGAGTATTAGAGACCCAGTACTTC. The chain is built from TRBV3-1 (or the pseudogene TRBV3-2) and TRBJ2-5, with TRBD2 identical over 9 bases. The V segment lost 0 bases and the J segment 4 bases; nucleotides outside the gene matches: 9. Germline loops: CDR1 LGHDT, CDR2 YNNKEL (reference sequence). This CDR3 comprises 17 residues.

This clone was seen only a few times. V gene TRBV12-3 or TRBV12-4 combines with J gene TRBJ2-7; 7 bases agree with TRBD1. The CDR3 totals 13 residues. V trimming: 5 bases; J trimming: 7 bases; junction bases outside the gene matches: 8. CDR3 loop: CASSLRGMGEQYF. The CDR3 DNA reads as TGTGCCAGCAGTCTCAGGGGGATGGGAGAGCAGTACTTC.

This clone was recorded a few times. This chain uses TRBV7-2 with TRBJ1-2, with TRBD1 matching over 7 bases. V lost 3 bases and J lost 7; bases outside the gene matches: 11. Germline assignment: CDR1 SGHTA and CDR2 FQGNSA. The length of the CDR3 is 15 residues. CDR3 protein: CASSFDRVGIGGYTF. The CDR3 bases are TGTGCCAGCAGCTTCGACAGGGTCGGAATAGGTGGCTACACCTTC.

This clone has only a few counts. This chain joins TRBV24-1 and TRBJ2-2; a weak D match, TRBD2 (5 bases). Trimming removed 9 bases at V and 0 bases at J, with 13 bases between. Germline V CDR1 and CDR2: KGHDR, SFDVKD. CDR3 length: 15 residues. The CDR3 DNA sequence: TGTGCCACCCTGGGAGACACCACGAACACCGGGGAGCTGTTTTTT. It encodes CATLGDTTNTGELFF.

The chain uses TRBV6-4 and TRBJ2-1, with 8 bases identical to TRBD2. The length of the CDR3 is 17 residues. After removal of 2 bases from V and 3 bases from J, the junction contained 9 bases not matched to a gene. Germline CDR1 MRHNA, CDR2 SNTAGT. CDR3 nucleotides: TGTGCCAGCAGTGACGGTAGGAGGCGGGGGGTCTACAATGAGCAGTTCTTC. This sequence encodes CASSDGRRRGVYNEQFF.

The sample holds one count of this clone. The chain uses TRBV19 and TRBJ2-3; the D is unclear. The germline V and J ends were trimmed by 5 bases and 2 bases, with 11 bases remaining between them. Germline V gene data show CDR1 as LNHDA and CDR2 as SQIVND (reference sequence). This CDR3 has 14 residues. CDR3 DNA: TGTGCCAGTAGTCTTGTAGACGACACAGATACGCAGTATTTT. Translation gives CASSLVDDTDTQYF.

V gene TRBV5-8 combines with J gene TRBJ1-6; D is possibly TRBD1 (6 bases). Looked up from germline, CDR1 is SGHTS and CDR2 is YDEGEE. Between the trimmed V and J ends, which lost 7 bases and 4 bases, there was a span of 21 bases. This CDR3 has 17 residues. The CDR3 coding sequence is TGTGCCAGCGCGGACTATATGGGGGGCGCGTATAATTCACCCCTCCACTTT. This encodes CASADYMGGAYNSPLHF.

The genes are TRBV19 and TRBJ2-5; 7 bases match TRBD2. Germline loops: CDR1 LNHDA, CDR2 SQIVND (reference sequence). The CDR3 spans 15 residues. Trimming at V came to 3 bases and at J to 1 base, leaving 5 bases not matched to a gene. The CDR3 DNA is TGTGCCAGTAGTATGGGCGGGAGTGTCCAAGAGACCCAGTACTTC. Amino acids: CASSMGGSVQETQYF.

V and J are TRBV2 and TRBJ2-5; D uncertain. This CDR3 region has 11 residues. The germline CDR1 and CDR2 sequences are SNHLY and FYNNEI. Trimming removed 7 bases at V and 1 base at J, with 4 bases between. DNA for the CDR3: TGTGCCAGCACCCTCCAAGAGACCCAGTACTTC. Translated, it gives CASTLQETQYF.

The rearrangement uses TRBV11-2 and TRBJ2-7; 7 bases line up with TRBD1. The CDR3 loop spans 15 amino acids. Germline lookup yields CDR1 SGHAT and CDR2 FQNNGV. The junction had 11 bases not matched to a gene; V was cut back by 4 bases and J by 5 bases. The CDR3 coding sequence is TGTGCCAGCAGCTCCCCGGGATGGGACAGCCACGAGCAGTACTTC. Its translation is CASSSPGWDSHEQYF.

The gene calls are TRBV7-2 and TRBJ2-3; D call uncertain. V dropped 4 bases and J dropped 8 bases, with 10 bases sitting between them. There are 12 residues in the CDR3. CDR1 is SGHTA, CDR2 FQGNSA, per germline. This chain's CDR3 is CASSYPLSTQYF. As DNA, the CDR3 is TGTGCCAGCAGCTACCCGCTTAGTACGCAGTATTTT.

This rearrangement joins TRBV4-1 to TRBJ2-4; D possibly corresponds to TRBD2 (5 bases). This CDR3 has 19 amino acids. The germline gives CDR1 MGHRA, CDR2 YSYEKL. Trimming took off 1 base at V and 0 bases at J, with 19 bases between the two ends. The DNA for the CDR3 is TGCGCCAGCAGCCAAGGGACTCAGCGGATCAGACTAGCCAAAAACATTCAGTACTTC. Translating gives CASSQGTQRIRLAKNIQYF.

CDR3 loop: CASSLILLARSSYNEQFF. CDR3 bases: TGTGCCAGCAGCTTAATTCTTCTAGCGCGAAGCTCCTACAATGAGCAGTTCTTC. The V and J genes are TRBV11-2 and TRBJ2-1; perhaps TRBD2 as D (6 bases). Germline CDR1 SGHAT, CDR2 FQNNGV. The length of the CDR3 is 18 residues. Trimming pared 2 bases from V and 0 bases from J, leaving 17 bases between.

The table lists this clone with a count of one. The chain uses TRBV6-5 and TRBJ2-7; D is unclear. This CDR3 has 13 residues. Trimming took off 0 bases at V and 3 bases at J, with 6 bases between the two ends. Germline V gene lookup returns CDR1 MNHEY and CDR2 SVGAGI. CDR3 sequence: CASSYSESYEQYF. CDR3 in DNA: TGTGCCAGCAGTTACTCAGAAAGCTACGAGCAGTACTTC.

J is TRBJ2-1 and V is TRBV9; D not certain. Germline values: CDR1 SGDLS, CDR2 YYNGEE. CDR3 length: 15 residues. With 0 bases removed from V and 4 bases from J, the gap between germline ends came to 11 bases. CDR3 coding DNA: TGTGCCAGCAGCGTAGAAGCTGAGATTTACAATGAGCAGTTCTTC. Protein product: CASSVEAEIYNEQFF.

CDR3 residues: CASSAQPGLAGDEQFF. The CDR3 DNA reads TGTGCCAGTAGTGCCCAGCCGGGACTAGCGGGAGACGAGCAGTTCTTC. The chain combines TRBV19 with TRBJ2-1; 14 nucleotides align to TRBD2. The germline CDR1 and CDR2 sequences are LNHDA and SQIVND (reference sequence). CDR3 length: 16 residues. Trimming took 5 bases from V and 10 from J; bases not matched to a gene: 10.

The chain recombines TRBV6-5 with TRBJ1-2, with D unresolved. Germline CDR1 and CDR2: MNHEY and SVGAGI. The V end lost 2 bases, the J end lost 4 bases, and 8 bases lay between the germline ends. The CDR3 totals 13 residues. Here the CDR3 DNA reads TGTGCCAGCAGTTACAACTATCTCTATGGCTACACCTTC. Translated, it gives CASSYNYLYGYTF.

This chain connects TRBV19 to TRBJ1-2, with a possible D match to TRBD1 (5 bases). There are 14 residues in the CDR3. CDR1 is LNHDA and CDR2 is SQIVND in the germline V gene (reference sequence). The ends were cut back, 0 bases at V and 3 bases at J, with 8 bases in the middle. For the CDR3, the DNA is TGTGCCAGTAGTATAGACAGGGAATACTATGGCTACACCTTC. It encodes CASSIDREYYGYTF.

The CDR3 loop reads CASSGLQGISDEQYF. In DNA form, the CDR3 reads TGTGCCAGCAGCGGACTACAGGGGATTTCAGACGAGCAGTACTTC. V usage is TRBV9 and J usage is TRBJ2-7; TRBD1 matches at 7 bases. CDR1 and CDR2 (germline): SGDLS, YYNGEE. The CDR3 consists of 15 residues. Trimming at V came to 3 bases and at J to 5 bases, leaving 11 bases not matched to a gene.

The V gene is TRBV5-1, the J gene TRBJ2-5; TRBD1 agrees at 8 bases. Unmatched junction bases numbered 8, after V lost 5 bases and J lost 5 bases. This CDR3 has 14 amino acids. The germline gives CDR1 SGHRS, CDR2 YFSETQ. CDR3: CASRIDRGGETQYF. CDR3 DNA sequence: TGCGCCAGCAGGATAGACAGGGGAGGCGAGACCCAGTACTTC.

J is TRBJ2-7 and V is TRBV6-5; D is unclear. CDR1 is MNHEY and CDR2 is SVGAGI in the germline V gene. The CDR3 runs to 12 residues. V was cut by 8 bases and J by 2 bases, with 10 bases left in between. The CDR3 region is CASLKDPYEQYF. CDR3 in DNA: TGTGCCAGCTTGAAAGACCCCTACGAGCAGTACTTC.

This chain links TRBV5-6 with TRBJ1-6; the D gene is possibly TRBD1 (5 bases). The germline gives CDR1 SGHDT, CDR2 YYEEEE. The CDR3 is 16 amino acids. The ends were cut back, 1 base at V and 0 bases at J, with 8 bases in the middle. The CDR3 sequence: CASSLWGSSYNSPLHF. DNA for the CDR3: TGTGCCAGCAGCTTGTGGGGGAGCTCCTATAATTCACCCCTCCACTTT.

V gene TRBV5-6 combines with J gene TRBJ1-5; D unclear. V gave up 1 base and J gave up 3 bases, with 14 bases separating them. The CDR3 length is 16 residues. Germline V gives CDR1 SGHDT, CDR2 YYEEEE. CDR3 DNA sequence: TGTGCCAGCAGCTTGTTGGGCACAGCGCCCAATCAGCCCCAGCATTTT. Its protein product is CASSLLGTAPNQPQHF.

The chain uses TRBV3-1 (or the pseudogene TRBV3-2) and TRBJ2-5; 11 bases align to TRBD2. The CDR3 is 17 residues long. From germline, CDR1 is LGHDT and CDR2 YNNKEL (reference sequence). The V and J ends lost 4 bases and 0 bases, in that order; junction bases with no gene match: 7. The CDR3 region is CASSPGTSGSYQETQYF. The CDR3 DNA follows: TGTGCCAGCAGCCCCGGGACTAGCGGCTCGTACCAAGAGACCCAGTACTTC.

The CDR3 loop reads CASMGLAGGKKNIQYF. The CDR3 DNA is TGTGCCAGCATGGGACTAGCGGGGGGGAAAAAAAACATTCAGTACTTC. The chain couples TRBV7-8 to TRBJ2-4; 16 bases fit TRBD2. This CDR3 is built from 16 residues. J gave up 4 bases and V 7 bases, and 4 bases lay outside the gene matches. The germline V gene has CDR1 SGHVS and CDR2 FQNEAQ.

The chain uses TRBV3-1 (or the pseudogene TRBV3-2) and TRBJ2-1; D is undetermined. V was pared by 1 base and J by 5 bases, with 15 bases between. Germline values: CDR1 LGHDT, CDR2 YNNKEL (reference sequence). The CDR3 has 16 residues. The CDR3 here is CASSQGVTYYHNEQFF. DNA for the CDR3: TGTGCCAGCAGCCAAGGGGTAACTTACTATCACAATGAGCAGTTCTTC.

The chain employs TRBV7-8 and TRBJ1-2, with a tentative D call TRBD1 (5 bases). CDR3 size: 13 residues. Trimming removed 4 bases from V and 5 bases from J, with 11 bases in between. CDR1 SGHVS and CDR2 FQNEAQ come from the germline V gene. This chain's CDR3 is CASSSGDGYGYTF. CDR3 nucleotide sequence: TGTGCCAGCAGCTCCGGGGACGGGTATGGCTACACCTTC.

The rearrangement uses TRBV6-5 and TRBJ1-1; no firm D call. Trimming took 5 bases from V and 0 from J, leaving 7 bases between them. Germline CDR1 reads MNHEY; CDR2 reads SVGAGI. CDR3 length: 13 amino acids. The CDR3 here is CASSRPLNTEAFF. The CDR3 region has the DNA TGTGCCAGCAGTCGTCCTCTGAACACTGAAGCTTTCTTT.

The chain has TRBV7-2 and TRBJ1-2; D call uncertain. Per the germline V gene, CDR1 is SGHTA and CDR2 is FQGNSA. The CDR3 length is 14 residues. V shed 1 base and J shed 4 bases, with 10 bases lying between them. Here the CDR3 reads CASSLEYGVYGYTF. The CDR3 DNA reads TGTGCCAGCAGCTTAGAGTACGGAGTCTATGGCTACACCTTC.

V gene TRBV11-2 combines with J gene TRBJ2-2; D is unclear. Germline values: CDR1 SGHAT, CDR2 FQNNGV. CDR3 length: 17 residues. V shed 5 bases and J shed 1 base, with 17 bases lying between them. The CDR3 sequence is CASSRPSVVGNTGELFF. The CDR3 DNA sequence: TGTGCCAGCAGCCGCCCCAGCGTGGTGGGGAACACCGGGGAGCTGTTTTTT.

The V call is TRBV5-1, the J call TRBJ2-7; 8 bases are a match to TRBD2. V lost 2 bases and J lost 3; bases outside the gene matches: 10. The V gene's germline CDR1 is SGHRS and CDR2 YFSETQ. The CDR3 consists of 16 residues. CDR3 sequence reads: CASSFFATSGVYEQYF. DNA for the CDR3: TGCGCCAGCAGCTTCTTCGCTACTAGCGGAGTCTACGAGCAGTACTTC.

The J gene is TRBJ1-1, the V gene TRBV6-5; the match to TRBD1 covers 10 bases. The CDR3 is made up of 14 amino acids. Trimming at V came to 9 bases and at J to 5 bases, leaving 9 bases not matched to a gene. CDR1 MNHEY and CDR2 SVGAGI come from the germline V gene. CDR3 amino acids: CASLTGGLGTEAFF. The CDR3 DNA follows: TGTGCCAGTCTGACAGGGGGCTTAGGAACTGAAGCTTTCTTT.